This T cell receptor beta chain was retrieved from a study of response to subunit inactivated influenza vaccine. After removal of 4 bases from V and 4 bases from J, the junction contained 14 bases not matched to a gene. This CDR3 is built from 17 residues. Germline CDR1 and CDR2: PRHDT and FYEKMQ (reference sequence). The sample holds a few counts of this clonotype. A single record per CDR3 protein comes from TCRdb applying MiXCR to the RT-PCR reads. The sample lists approximately 570,000 distinct CDR3 sequences, 6.5% to 8% occurring once. This TCR was recovered from a man aged 45 to 70 who received an inactivated influenza vaccine. This material consisted of PBMCs from blood, taken about 24 months after vaccination. The chain carries TRBV13 and TRBJ1-2; TRBD1 matches at 8 bases. CDR3 sequence (DNA): TGTGCCAGCAGCTATTGGACAGGGCCCTCCGTATCCTATGGCTACACCTTC. It translates to CASSYWTGPSVSYGYTF. Looking up the rest from reference TRBV13 and TRBJ1-2 gives the full variable domain: AAGVIQSPRHLIKEKRETATLKCYPIPRHDTVYWYQQGPGQDPQFLISFYEKMQSDKGSIPDRFSAQQFSDYHSELNMSSLELGDSALYFCASSYWTGPSVSYGYTFGSGTRLTVV.